The T cell receptor beta chain under discussion was sequenced for a study of regulatory T cells in long-lasting Graves disease. General study points: Favoring TRBV28, TRBJ1-2 and TRBJ2-5 was a feature seen in persistent disease.

The CDR3 consists of 14 residues. Germline loops: CDR1 SEHNR, CDR2 FQNEAQ (reference sequence). J lost 8 bases, V lost 4 bases, and 6 bases had no gene match. This clonotype turned up a few times. Its antigen is unknown. Time point noted: newly diagnosed GD, antithyroid drugs for less than 3 months. The authors made the TCR library using RNA they extracted from PBMCs. Combining iRepertoire HTBI primers with Arm-PCR of CDR3 regions, the authors built TCR beta libraries. TCRdb re-analysed the multiplex PCR reads in MiXCR, keeping a single row per CDR3 protein. The table records 400,000 to 500,000 distinct CDR3 sequences, 14% to 15% of them present only once. The sample was also reused in another study, on T cells in Graves' hyperthyroidism and ophthalmopathy.

The sequence came from a woman between 40 and 55 years old with Graves disease. The chain couples TRBV7-9 to TRBJ2-1; 9 nucleotides line up with TRBD2. The specimen comprised peripheral blood mononuclear cells (PBMCs), sampled at new diagnosis, from a patient treated with antithyroid drugs. Here the CDR3 DNA reads TGTGCCAGCAGCTCTAGCGGGATAGGAGATGAGCAGTTCTTC. It is translated as CASSSSGIGDEQFF.